A selection of T cell receptor beta chains follows, all from one sample in a study of CD8 T cells in ankylosing spondylitis. TCRdb called the 5' RACE reads again in MiXCR, with one record for every CDR3 protein. This table holds 450,000 to 550,000 distinct CDR3 sequences, approximately 5.3% found once. The sample comprised blood, either unsorted or a sorted T cell fraction (not recorded which). All receptors derive from a male donor with ankylosing spondylitis. Both conserved end residues are part of each CDR3. The order of the fields is clone size, J gene, D gene, V gene, CDR3 DNA, CDR3 protein. A D gene is named only where the DNA matches it firmly. Some rows have no size entry. The others give once, few or many, or a class for an expanded clone.

many TRBJ2-7 . TRBV20-1 TGCAGTGCTAGAGATTCCTTTGGGGGCGGGTACGAGCAGTACTTC CSARDSFGGGYEQYF
few TRBJ1-5 . TRBV12-3/TRBV12-4 TGTGCCAGCAGTGTAACAGGGAGGCAGCCCCAGCATTTT CASSVTGRQPQHF
few TRBJ1-1 TRBD1 TRBV10-3 TGTGCCATCACTGGGACAGGGGTGAACACTGAAGCTTTCTTT CAITGTGVNTEAFF
many TRBJ1-4 . TRBV20-1 TGCAGTGCTAGTTCGAGGGGAAGCTTTACTAATGAAAAACTGTTTTTT CSASSRGSFTNEKLFF
many TRBJ1-5 TRBD1 TRBV7-9 TGTGCCAGCAGCACCGGGACAGGGGAGAATCAGCCCCAGCATTTT CASSTGTGENQPQHF
many TRBJ2-7 . TRBV6-5 TGTGCCAGCAAGACAGGCCCCTACGAGCAGTACTTC CASKTGPYEQYF
many TRBJ2-7 . TRBV10-3 TGTGCCATTTCACCGGTGGGGGTCGAGCAGTACTTC CAISPVGVEQYF
many TRBJ2-2 TRBD1 TRBV7-2 TGTGCCAGCAGGGAAGGGGGCCGCCCCGGGGAGCTGTTTTTT CASREGGRPGELFF
many TRBJ1-1 . TRBV6-6 TGTGCCGCCGAGAGGGCGGAGGCCACTGAAGCTTTCTTT CAAERAEATEAFF
many TRBJ1-2 . TRBV29-1 TGCAGCGTGGATCTCTACACCTTC CSVDLYTF
many TRBJ1-1 . TRBV12-3/TRBV12-4 TGTGCCAGCAGTTTAGCGCTCCTGGGGAACACTGAAGCTTTCTTT CASSLALLGNTEAFF
many TRBJ2-1 . TRBV28 TGTGCCAGCAGTTCTACGCGGGAGCAGTTCTTC CASSSTREQFF
many TRBJ2-1 . TRBV20-1 TGCAGTGCTCTCTACGGAGGGTACAATGAGCAGTTCTTC CSALYGGYNEQFF
many TRBJ2-1 . TRBV6-4 TGTGCCAGCAGTGACGCCCCTCGCGGGTTCTCCTACAATGAGCAGTTCTTC CASSDAPRGFSYNEQFF
. TRBJ2-5 . TRBV6-1 TGTGCCAGCAGTACCCGGACGGAAGAGACCCAGTACTTC CASSTRTEETQYF
many TRBJ1-2 . TRBV5-6 TGTGCCAGCAGCCGGGTAGGGGTAGGAAACTATGGCTACACCTTC CASSRVGVGNYGYTF
many TRBJ1-4 TRBD1 TRBV4-1 TGCGCCAGCAGCCATGGGGGATTACAGGGGGAAGGAGAAAAACTGTTTTTT CASSHGGLQGEGEKLFF
many TRBJ1-4 . TRBV18 TGTGCCAGCTCACGGATAACTAATGAAAAACTGTTTTTT CASSRITNEKLFF
many TRBJ1-1 . TRBV5-5 TGTGCCAGCAGCCCCCGTGCGGGGATGAACACTGAAGCTTTCTTT CASSPRAGMNTEAFF
many TRBJ1-4 . TRBV7-7 TGTGCTAGCAGCCAAGACAGGAATGAAAAACTGTTTTTT CASSQDRNEKLFF